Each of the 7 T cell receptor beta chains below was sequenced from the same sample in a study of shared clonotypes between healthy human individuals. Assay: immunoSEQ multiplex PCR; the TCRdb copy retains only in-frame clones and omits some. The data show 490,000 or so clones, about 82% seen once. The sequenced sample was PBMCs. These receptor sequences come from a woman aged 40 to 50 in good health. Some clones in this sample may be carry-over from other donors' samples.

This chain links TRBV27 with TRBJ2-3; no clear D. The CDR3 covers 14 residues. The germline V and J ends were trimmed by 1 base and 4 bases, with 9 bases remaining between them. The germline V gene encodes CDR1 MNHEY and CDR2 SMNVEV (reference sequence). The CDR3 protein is CASSLYRLADTQYF. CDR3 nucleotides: TGTGCCAGCAGTTTATATAGACTCGCAGATACGCAGTATTTT.

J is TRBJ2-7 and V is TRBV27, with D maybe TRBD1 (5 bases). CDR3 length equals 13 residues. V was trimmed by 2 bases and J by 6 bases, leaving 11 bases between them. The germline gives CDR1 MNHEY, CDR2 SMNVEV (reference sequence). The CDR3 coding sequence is TGTGCCAGCAGTTTAAGTGGGGCGGCCGAGCAGTACTTC. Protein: CASSLSGAAEQYF.

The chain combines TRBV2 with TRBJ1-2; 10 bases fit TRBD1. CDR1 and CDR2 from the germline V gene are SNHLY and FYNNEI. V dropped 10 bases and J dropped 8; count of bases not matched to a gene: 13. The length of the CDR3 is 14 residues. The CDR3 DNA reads TGTGCCACCAGCATTACCGGGACAGGGGACGGCTACACCTTC. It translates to CATSITGTGDGYTF.

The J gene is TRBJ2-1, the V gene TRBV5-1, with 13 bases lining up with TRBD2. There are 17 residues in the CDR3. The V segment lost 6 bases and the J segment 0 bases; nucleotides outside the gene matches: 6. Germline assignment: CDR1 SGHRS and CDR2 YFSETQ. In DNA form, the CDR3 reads TGCGCCAGCACGGGGACTAGCGGGGATAGCTCCTACAATGAGCAGTTCTTC. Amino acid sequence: CASTGTSGDSSYNEQFF.

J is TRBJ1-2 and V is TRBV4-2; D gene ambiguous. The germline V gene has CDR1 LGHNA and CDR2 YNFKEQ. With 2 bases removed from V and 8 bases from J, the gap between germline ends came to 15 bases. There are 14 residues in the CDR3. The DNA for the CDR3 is TGTGCCAGCAGCCAACCACTCGTCCTTGGAGGCTACACCTTC. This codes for CASSQPLVLGGYTF.

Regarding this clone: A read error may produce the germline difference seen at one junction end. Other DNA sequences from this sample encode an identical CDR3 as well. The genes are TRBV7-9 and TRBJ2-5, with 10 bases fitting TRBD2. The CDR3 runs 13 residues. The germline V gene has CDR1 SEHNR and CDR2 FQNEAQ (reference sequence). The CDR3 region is CASSLAGAETQYF. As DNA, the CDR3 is TGTGCCAGCAGCCTAGCGGGAGCAGAGACCCAGTACTTC.

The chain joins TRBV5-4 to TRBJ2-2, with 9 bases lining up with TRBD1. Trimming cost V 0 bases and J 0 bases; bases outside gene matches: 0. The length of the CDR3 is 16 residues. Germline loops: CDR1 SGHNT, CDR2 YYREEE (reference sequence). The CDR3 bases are TGTGCCAGCAGCTTGGGACAGGGGGCGAACACCGGGGAGCTGTTTTTT. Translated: CASSLGQGANTGELFF.